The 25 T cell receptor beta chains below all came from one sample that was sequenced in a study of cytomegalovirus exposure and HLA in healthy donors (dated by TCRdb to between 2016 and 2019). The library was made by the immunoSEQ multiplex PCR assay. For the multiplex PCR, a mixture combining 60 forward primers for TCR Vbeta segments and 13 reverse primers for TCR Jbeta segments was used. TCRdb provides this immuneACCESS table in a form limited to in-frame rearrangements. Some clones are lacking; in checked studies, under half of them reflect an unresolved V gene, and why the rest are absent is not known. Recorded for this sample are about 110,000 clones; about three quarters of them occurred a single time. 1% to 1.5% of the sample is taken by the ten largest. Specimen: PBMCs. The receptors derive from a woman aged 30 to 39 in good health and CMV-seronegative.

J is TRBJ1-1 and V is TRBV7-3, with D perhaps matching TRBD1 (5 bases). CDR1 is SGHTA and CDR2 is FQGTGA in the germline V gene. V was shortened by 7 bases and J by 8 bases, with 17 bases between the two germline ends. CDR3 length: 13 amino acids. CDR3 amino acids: CASKAGEGTEAFF. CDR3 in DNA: TGTGCCAGCAAGGCCGGGGAGGGGACGGAAGCTTTCTTT. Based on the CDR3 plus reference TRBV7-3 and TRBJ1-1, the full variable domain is GAGVSQTPSNKVTEKGKYVELRCDPISGHTALYWYRQSLGQGPEFLIYFQGTGAADDSGLPNDRFFAVRPEGSVSTLKIQRTERGDSAVYLCASKAGEGTEAFFGQGTRLTVV.

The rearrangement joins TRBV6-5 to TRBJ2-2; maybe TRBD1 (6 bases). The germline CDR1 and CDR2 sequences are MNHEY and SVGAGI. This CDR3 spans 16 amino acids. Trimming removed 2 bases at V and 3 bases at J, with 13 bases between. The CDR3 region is CASSYPGGRDTGELFF. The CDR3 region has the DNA TGTGCCAGCAGTTACCCTGGGGGCAGGGACACCGGGGAGCTGTTTTTT.

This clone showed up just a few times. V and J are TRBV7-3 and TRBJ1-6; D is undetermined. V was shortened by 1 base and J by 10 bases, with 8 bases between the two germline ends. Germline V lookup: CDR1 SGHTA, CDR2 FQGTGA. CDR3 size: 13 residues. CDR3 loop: CASSLRAFSPLHF. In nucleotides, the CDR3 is TGTGCCAGCAGCTTAAGAGCGTTCTCACCCCTCCACTTT.

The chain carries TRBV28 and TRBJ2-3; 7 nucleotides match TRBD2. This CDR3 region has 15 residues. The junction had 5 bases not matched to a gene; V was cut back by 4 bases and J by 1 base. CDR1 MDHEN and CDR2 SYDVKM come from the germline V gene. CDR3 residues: CASSSMGRGTDTQYF. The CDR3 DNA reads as TGTGCCAGCAGTTCGATGGGGAGGGGCACAGATACGCAGTATTTT.

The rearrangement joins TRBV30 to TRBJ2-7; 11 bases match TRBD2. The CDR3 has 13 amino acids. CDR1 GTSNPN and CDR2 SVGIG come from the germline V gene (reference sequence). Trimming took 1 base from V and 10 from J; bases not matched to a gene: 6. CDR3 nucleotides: TGTGCCTGGAGTGCTACTAGCGGGGGCCAACAGTACTTC. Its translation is CAWSATSGGQQYF.

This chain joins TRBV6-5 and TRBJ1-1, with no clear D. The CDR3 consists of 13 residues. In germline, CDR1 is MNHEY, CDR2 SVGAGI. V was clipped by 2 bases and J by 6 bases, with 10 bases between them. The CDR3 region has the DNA TGTGCCAGCAGTTACAGTGTGCAGGCTGAAGCTTTCTTT. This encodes CASSYSVQAEAFF.

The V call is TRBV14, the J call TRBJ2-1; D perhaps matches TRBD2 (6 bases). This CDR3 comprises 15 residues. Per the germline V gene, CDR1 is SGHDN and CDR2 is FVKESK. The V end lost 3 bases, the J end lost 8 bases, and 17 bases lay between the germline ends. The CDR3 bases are TGTGCCAGCAGCCAGACGGGGAGGCATTGGGATGAGCAGTTCTTC. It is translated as CASSQTGRHWDEQFF.

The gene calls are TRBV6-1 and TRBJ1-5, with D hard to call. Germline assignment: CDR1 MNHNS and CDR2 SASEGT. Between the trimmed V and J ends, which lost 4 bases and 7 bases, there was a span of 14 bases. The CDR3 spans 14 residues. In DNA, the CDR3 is TGTGCCAGCAGTGCGACGGATCCGGGACAGCCCCAGCATTTT. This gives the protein CASSATDPGQPQHF.

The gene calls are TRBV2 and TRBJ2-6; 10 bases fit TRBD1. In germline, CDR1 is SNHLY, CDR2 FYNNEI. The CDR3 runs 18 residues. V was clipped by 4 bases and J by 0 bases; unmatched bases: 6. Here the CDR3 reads CASSVPGQGTSGANVLTF. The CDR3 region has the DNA TGTGCCAGCAGTGTTCCGGGACAGGGGACCTCTGGGGCCAACGTCCTGACTTTC.

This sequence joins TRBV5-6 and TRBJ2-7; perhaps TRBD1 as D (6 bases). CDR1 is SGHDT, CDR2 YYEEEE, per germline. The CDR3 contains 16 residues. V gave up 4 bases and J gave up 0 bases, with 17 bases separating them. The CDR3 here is CASSPRPYRVSYEQYF. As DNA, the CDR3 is TGTGCCAGCAGCCCGAGACCGTACAGGGTCTCCTACGAGCAGTACTTC.

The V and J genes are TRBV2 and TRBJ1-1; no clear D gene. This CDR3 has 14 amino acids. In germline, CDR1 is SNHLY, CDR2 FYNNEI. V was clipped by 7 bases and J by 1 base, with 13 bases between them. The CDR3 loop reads CASKFPLSNTEAFF. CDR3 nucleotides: TGTGCCAGCAAATTTCCCCTATCGAACACTGAAGCTTTCTTT.

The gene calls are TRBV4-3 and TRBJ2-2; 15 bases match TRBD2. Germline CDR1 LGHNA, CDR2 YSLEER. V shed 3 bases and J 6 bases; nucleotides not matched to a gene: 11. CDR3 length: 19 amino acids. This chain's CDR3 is CASSQETGLAGGSPGELFF. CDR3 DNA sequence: TGCGCCAGCAGCCAGGAGACGGGACTAGCGGGGGGTTCCCCCGGGGAGCTGTTTTTT.

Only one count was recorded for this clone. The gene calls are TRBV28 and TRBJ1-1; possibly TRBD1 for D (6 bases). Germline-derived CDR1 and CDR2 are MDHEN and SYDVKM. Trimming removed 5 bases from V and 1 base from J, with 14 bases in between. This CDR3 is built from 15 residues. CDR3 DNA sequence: TGTGCCAGCAGTCCCCCTTGGACAGAGAACACTGAAGCTTTCTTT. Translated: CASSPPWTENTEAFF. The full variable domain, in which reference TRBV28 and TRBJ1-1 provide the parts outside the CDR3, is DVKVTQSSRYLVKRTGEKVFLECVQDMDHENMFWYRQDPGLGLRLIYFSYDVKMKEKGDIPEGYSVSREKKERFSLILESASTNQTSMYLCASSPPWTENTEAFFGQGTRLTVV.

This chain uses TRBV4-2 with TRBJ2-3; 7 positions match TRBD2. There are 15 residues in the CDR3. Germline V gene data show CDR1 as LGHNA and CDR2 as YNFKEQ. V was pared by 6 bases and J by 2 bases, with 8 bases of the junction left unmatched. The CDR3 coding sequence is TGTGCCAGCAGTGGTAGCGGGCAAAACACAGATACGCAGTATTTT. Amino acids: CASSGSGQNTDTQYF.

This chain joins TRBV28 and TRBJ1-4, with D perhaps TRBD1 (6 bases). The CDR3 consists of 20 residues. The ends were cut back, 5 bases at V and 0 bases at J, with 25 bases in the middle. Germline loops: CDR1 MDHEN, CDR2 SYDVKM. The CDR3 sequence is CASSPETGSVPLATNEKLFF. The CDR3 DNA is TGTGCCAGCAGTCCGGAAACAGGGAGCGTACCGCTTGCAACTAATGAAAAACTGTTTTTT.

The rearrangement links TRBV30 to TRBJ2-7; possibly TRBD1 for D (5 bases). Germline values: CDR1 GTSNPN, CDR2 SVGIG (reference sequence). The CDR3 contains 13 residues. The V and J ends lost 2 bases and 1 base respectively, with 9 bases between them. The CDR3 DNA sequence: TGTGCCTGGAGTCGCCCAGGGTCCTACGAGCAGTACTTC. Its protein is CAWSRPGSYEQYF. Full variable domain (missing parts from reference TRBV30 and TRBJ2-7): SQTIHQWPATLVQPVGSPLSLECTVEGTSNPNLYWYRQAAGRGLQLLFYSVGIGQISSEVPQNLSASRPQDRQFILSSKKLLLSDSGFYLCAWSRPGSYEQYFGPGTRLTVT.

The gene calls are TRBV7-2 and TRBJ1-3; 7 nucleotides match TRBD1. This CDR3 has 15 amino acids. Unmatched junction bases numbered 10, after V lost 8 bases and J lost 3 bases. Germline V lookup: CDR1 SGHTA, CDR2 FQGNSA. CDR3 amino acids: CASGRAGGGGNTIYF. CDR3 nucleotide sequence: TGTGCCAGCGGGCGTGCAGGGGGTGGTGGAAACACCATATATTTT.

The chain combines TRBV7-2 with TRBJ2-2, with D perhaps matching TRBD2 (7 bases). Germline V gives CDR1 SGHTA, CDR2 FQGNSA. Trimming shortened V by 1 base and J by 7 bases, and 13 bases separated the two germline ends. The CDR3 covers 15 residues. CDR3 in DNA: TGTGCCAGCAGCTTAGTTGCGGGGGCGGTCGGGGAGCTGTTTTTT. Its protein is CASSLVAGAVGELFF.

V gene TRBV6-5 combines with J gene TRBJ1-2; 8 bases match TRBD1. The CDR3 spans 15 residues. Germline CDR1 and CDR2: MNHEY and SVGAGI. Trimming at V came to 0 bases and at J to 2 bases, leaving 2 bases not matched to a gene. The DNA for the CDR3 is TGTGCCAGCAGTTACTCGACAGGGGCGAACTATGGCTACACCTTC. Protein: CASSYSTGANYGYTF.

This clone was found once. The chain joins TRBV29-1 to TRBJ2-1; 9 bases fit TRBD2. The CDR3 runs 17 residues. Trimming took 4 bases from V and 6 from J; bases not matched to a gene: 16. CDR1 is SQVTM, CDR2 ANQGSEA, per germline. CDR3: CSVVRTSGHEFGNEQFF. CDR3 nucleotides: TGCAGCGTTGTGAGAACTAGCGGGCACGAATTCGGCAATGAGCAGTTCTTC.

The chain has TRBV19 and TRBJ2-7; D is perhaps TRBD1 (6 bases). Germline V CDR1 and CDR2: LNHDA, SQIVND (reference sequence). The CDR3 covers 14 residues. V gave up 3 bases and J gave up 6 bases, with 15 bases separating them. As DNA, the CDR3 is TGTGCCAGTAGTATCGTCCCACAGGGACCCGAGCAGTACTTC. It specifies CASSIVPQGPEQYF.

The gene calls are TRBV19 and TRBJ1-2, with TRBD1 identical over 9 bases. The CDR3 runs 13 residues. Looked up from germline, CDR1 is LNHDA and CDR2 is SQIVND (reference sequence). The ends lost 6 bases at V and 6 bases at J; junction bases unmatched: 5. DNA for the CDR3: TGTGCCAGTAGGGGGGACAGGGAGGATGGCTACACCTTC. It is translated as CASRGDREDGYTF.

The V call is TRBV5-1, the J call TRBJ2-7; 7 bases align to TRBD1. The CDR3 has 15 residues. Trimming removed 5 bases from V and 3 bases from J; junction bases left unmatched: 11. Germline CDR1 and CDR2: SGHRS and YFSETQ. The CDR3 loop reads CASRRARTGVYEQYF. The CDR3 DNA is TGCGCCAGCAGACGAGCACGGACAGGTGTCTACGAGCAGTACTTC. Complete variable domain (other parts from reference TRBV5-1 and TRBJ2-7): KAGVTQTPRYLIKTRGQQVTLSCSPISGHRSVSWYQQTPGQGLQFLFEYFSETQRNKGNFPGRFSGRQFSNSRSEMNVSTLELGDSALYLCASRRARTGVYEQYFGPGTRLTVT.

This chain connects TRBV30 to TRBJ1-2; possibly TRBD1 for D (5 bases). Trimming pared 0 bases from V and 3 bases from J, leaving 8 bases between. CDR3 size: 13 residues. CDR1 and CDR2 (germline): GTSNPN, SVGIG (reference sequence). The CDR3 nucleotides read TGTGCCTGGAGTGTCGCCAGGGACTATGGCTACACCTTC. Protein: CAWSVARDYGYTF.

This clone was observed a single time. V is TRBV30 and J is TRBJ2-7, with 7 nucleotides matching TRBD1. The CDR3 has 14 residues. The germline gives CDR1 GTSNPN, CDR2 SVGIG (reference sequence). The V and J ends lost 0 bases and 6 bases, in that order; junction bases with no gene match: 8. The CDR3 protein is CAWSVLDREGEQYF. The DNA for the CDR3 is TGTGCCTGGAGTGTACTAGACAGGGAAGGCGAGCAGTACTTC.